The T cell receptor beta chain under discussion was sequenced for a study of blood T cells in healthy people across ages. Study summary: About one barcoded beta molecule per two T cells was captured by template switching.

Primers used in a second PCR of about 6 to 11 cycles were a sample-barcoded 5' primer and a J-beta primer mix. MiXCR, run by TCRdb on the 5' RACE reads, gives a single entry per CDR3 protein. The top ten hold around 13% of the sample, which has 850,000 to 1,100,000 distinct CDR3 sequences, under 40% seen once. Overall study results and limits: Considered underestimates were the diversity estimates obtained from one million T cells. The study found TCR beta diversity correlated strongly with naive T cell percentage.

This clonotype was counted only a few times. The antigen is undetermined. Trimming removed 0 bases from V and 8 bases from J, with 5 bases in between. This CDR3 spans 12 amino acids. CDR1 is LNHNV and CDR2 is YYDKDF in the germline V gene (reference sequence). Samples each had at least 5.5 micrograms of total RNA extracted. The sample comprised blood. The origin of this receptor is a man younger than 30 in good health. The chain carries TRBV15 and TRBJ2-1; D call uncertain. In DNA, the CDR3 is TGTGCCACCAGCAGAGAAGTGGATGAGCAGTTCTTC. Encoded protein: CATSREVDEQFF.